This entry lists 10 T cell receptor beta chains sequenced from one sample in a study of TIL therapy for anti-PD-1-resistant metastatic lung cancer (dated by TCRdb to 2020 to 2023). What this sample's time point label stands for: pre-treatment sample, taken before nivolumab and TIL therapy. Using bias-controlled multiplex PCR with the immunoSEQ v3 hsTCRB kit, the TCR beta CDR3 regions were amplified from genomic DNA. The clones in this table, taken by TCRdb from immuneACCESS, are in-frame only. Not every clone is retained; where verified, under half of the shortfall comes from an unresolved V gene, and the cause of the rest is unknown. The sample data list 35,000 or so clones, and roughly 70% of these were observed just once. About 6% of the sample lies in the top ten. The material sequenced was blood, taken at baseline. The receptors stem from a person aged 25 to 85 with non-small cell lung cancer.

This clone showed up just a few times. The CDR3 DNA follows: TGTGCCAGCAGCCGGGGCTCTGTTTATGGCTACACCTTC. Translating it yields CASSRGSVYGYTF. V usage is TRBV5-8 and J usage is TRBJ1-2; possible D gene TRBD1, 5 bases. CDR1 is SGHTS and CDR2 is YDEGEE in the germline V gene. The CDR3 covers 13 residues. Trimming cost V 4 bases and J 5 bases, with 12 bases left between them.

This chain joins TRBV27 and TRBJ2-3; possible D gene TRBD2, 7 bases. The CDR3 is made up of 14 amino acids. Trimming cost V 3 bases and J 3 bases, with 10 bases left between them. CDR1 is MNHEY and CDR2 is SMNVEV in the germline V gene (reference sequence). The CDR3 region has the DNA TGTGCCAGCAGTTTGGGGGGGGCAACAGATACGCAGTATTTT. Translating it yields CASSLGGATDTQYF.

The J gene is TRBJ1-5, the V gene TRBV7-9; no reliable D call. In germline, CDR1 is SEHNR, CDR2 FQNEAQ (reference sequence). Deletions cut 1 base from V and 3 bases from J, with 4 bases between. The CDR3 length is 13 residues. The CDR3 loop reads CASSLGANQPQHF. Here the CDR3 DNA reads TGTGCCAGCAGCTTAGGGGCCAATCAGCCCCAGCATTTT. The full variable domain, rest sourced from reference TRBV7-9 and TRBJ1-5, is DTGVSQNPRHKITKRGQNVTFRCDPISEHNRLYWYRQTLGQGPEFLTYFQNEAQLEKSRLLSDRFSAERPKGSFSTLEIQRTEQGDSAMYLCASSLGANQPQHFGDGTRLSIL.

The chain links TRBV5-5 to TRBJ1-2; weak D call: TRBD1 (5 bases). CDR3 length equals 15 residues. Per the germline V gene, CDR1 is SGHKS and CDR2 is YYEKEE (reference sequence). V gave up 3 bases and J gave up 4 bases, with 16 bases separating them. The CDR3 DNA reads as TGTGCCAGCAGCTCGGGACCATCAAGAGGCTATGGCTACACCTTC. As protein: CASSSGPSRGYGYTF. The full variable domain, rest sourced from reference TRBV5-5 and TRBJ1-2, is DAGVTQSPTHLIKTRGQQVTLRCSPISGHKSVSWYQQVLGQGPQFIFQYYEKEERGRGNFPDRFSARQFPNYSSELNVNALLLGDSALYLCASSSGPSRGYGYTFGSGTRLTVV.

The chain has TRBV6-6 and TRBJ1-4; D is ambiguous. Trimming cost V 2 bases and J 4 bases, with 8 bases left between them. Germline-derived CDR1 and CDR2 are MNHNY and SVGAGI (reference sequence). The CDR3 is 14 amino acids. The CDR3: CASSYGGINEKLFF. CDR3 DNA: TGTGCCAGCAGTTACGGAGGGATTAATGAAAAACTGTTTTTT.

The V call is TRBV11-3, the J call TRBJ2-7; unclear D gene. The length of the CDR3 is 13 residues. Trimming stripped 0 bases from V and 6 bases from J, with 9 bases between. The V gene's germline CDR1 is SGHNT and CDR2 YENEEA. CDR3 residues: CASSLDFSGEQYF. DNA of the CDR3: TGTGCCAGCAGCTTAGATTTTTCCGGCGAGCAGTACTTC.

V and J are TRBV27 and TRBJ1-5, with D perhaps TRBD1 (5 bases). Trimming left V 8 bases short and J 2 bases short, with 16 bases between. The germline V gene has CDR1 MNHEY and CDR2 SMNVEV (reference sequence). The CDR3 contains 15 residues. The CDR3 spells CASRGDGRGNQPQHF. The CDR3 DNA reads TGTGCCAGCCGAGGGGACGGTCGGGGCAATCAGCCCCAGCATTTT.

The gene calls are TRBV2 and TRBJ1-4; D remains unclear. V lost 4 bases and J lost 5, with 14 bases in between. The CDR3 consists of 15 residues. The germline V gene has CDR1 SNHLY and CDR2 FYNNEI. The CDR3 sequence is CASSGVRRTNEKLFF. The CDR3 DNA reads TGTGCCAGCAGTGGGGTCAGACGGACGAATGAAAAACTGTTTTTT. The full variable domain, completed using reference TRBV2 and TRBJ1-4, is EPEVTQTPSHQVTQMGQEVILRCVPISNHLYFYWYRQILGQKVEFLVSFYNNEISEKSEIFDDQFSVERPDGSNFTLKIRSTKLEDSAMYFCASSGVRRTNEKLFFGSGTQLSVL.

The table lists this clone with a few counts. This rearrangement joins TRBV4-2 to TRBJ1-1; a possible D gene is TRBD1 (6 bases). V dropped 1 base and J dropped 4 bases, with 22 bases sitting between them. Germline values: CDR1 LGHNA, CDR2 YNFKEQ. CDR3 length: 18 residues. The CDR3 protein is CASSQVTGLGTWGTEAFF. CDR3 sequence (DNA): TGTGCCAGCAGCCAAGTAACAGGGTTGGGGACTTGGGGCACTGAAGCTTTCTTT.

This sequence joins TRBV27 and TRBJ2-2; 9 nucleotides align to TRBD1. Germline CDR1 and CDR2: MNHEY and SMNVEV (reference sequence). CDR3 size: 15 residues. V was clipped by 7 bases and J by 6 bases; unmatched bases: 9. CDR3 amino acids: CASKPDRGVAGELFF. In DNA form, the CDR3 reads TGTGCCAGCAAACCCGACAGGGGGGTCGCCGGGGAGCTGTTTTTT.